This TCR beta chain is drawn from a study of T cells expressing NK-cell markers. In the study overall: Among the eight sequenced donors, seven tested HCMV-seropositive and one tested seronegative.

Beta-chain TCR cDNA was generated via 5'RACE template switching with UMIs. Reprocessing the 5' RACE reads, TCRdb reports a single entry for every CDR3 protein and omits DNA. The sample is made up of about 370,000 distinct CDR3 sequences, and the top ten hold about 10% of it. The receptor comes from a woman aged 50 to 65 in good health. Sequencing used blood T cells: a sorted CD56 or NKG2C T cell subset, CD4+ or CD8+ T cells, or bulk PBMC T cells (not recorded which).

The CDR3 region is CATSRAGVGSYEQYF. The V and J genes are TRBV15 and TRBJ2-7; TCRdb picks TRBD1, but there is no DNA to check that call. This CDR3 has 15 residues. In germline, CDR1 is LNHNV, CDR2 YYDKDF (reference sequence).